Given below is one T cell receptor beta chain in context. This clonotype showed up many times. What this receptor recognizes is not known. The sample holds no much larger clone one base away, and base qualities are not on file. The sample's time point label is to be understood as: newly diagnosed GD, antithyroid drugs for less than 3 months. For both TCR sequencing and RNA sequencing, RNA was extracted from PBMCs in TRIzol. The diagnosis of Graves' disease followed American Thyroid Association guidelines. Recruitment of patients was carried out at an endocrinology department in Xi'an, China. Each patient gave roughly 8.4 milliliters of peripheral blood, collected in an EDTA anticoagulant tube. Ficoll Paque Plus density gradient separation was used to isolate PBMCs, and no further T cell sorting was performed. An Agilent 2100 Bioanalyzer and agarose gel were used to check RNA quality, and a NanoDrop 2000 was used to measure RNA concentration.

This specimen belongs to a study of regulatory T cells in long-lasting Graves disease listed by TCRdb under 2021. Broadly, across the study: Antithyroid drugs had been taken for less than 3 months by newly diagnosed Graves' disease patients. Persistent Graves' disease patients were compared with newly diagnosed Graves' disease patients by peripheral blood TCR sequencing and RNA sequencing. The study took place in China and was registered as a clinical trial. A total of approximately 35 samples underwent TCR sequencing: 13 from persistent and about 20 from newly diagnosed Graves' disease patients.

Libraries were prepared through multiplex PCR. For sequencing, an Illumina HiSeq 4000 was employed. iRepertoire HTBI primers and Arm-PCR amplification of CDR3 regions were used to construct TCR beta libraries. Gel purification was performed on PCR products prior to sequencing. Per the original workflow: Gene usage analysis of CDR3 amino acid clonotypes relied on the roughly 60 TRBV and 15 or so TRBJ segments identified across samples. COPE and FqMerger were used to merge filtered high-quality paired reads into contigs. Contigs were aligned with BLAST to IMGT TRBV, TRBD and TRBJ reference genes, and CDR3 was defined per IMGT. Any clonotype with a frequency above 0.1% was counted as a highly expanded clone. Shannon entropy was used to measure repertoire diversity, and the Gini coefficient was used to measure V-J evenness. A clonotype was considered public if more than one individual shared it. TCRdb took the public reads, trimmed them with fastp at Q25, ran MiXCR for clone calling and kept in-frame beta chains. Rows merge per CDR3 protein into single entries with the most common DNA and genes. For this entry, the V and J calls and clone size follow TCRdb and not the study's own pipeline. Within this sample are roughly 410,000 distinct CDR3 sequences, with approximately 15% of them counted one time only. The top ten hold about 8.3% of the sample.

What the work shows at the level of the full study, not this receptor alone: The authors acknowledged the small sample size as a limitation that may reduce accuracy. Persistent Graves' disease patients showed lower TCR Shannon entropy and fewer highly expanded clones than newly diagnosed patients, suggesting clonal expansion. Only the TCR beta chain was sequenced and analyzed. The study examined only peripheral blood because the primary lesion, thyroid tissue, could not be accessed. Persistent patients shared more public clonotypes among themselves (around 3,000) than newly diagnosed patients did (over 900).

This sample also belongs to another study, concerning T cells in Graves' hyperthyroidism and ophthalmopathy. Per that second paper: Stable Graves' hyperthyroidism was defined as the absence of progression to ophthalmopathy over 18 months of follow-up. Hyperthyroidism patients were newly diagnosed, had a disease duration of under 2 months, and were aged 18 to 65 years. The study excluded patients with uncontrolled infections, other autoimmune diseases, pregnancy or lactation. Diagnoses relied on clinical symptoms, serum thyroxine and TRAb, thyroid ultrasound and orbital computed tomography. The TCR CDR3 was subjected to a first round of RT-PCR using the HTBI primer set and the Qiagen OneStep RT-PCR kit. Most expanded thyroid clonotypes (frequency above 0.001) were also detected in blood, a finding suggesting that blood repertoires may reflect thyroid immune responses. In cross-validation, a model built on a 13 V-J signature told ophthalmopathy apart from stable hyperthyroidism with about 90% sensitivity and roughly 81% specificity, and in testing the same model reached 80%/75%. During validation, the model predicted progression to ophthalmopathy a median of roughly 7.1 months ahead of onset, with more than 60% sensitivity and 72% to 80% specificity. To identify TCR V-J signatures that set the groups apart, the researchers used a discovery cohort of 100 patients, made up of roughly 40 with Graves' ophthalmopathy and about 60 with stable Graves' hyperthyroidism. An independent validation cohort of fewer than 20 hyperthyroidism patients and about 15 patients who later progressed to ophthalmopathy tested prospective prediction of ophthalmopathy. The 75 to 100 discovery patients were randomly split 7:3 into training and test sets. Thyroid tissue and blood T-cell repertoires from roughly six Graves' hyperthyroidism patients were also compared in the study. Once sampling was done, hyperthyroidism patients were given methimazole at a starting dose of 30 mg daily, whereas ophthalmopathy patients were given high-dose intravenous methylprednisolone. Libraries were constructed in a second round of multiplex PCR, after which size selection and purification were performed. Libraries were sequenced paired-end with 100 bp reads on an Illumina HiSeq2000. SOAPnuke was used to process the raw data, throwing out any read that contained adapters or uncalled bases, had a mean Phred below 15, or lacked an exact constant-primer or identifier match. COPE v1.2.5 was used to merge the high-quality paired reads, and each unique nucleotide sequence was defined as a clonotype. MiTCR v1.1 was used to align the clonotypes against IMGT TRBV, TRBD and TRBJ reference segments. The analysis included only V-J combinations with a frequency above 0.0001, which together covered roughly 99% of the repertoires. A TCS score was defined as the ratio between F50 (clonal expansion) and ExV (chaos), using BLOSUM62-based TCRdist between CDR3 peptides within each V-J. Welch's t-statistics and random forest reduced approximately 520 V-J features to some 14, which were used in a naive Bayes classifier (R e1071). No statistical method was used to fix the sample size in advance, and group allocation was not hidden from the investigators. The paper describes TCR Vbeta CDR3 sequencing of 120 to 150 peripheral blood samples, made up of 40 to 45 ophthalmopathy patients, more than 70 hyperthyroidism patients and 17 progressor patients.

Sequencing used peripheral blood mononuclear cells (PBMCs), obtained at new diagnosis, from a patient treated with antithyroid drugs. This clonotype was obtained from a woman aged 40-49 years with Graves disease. Donor details come from another sample of the same person, matched by shared clones.

The sequence in DNA is TGTGCCAGCAGCCCGAGGGGATCACCCCTCCACTTT. The resulting protein is CASSPRGSPLHF. The chain couples TRBV12-3 or TRBV12-4 to TRBJ1-6, with TRBD1 tentatively as D gene (5 bases match). The CDR3 spans 12 residues, from the cysteine through the phenylalanine. Only CDR3 DNA is held: 36 bases, read in frame from base 1. V is reduced by 6 bases and J by 10 bases, leaving a spacing of 10 bases between them.